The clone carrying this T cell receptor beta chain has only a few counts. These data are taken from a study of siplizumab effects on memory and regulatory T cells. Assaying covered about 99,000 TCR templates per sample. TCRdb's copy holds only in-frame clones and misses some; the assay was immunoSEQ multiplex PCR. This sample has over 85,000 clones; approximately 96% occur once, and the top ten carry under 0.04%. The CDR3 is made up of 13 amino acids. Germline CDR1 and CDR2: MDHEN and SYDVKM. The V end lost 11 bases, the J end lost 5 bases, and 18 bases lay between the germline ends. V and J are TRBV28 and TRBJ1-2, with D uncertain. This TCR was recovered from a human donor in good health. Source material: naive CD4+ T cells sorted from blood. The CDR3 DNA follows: TGTGCCTGTTACGGGCCGGAGAAGTATGGCTACACCTTC. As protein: CACYGPEKYGYTF.